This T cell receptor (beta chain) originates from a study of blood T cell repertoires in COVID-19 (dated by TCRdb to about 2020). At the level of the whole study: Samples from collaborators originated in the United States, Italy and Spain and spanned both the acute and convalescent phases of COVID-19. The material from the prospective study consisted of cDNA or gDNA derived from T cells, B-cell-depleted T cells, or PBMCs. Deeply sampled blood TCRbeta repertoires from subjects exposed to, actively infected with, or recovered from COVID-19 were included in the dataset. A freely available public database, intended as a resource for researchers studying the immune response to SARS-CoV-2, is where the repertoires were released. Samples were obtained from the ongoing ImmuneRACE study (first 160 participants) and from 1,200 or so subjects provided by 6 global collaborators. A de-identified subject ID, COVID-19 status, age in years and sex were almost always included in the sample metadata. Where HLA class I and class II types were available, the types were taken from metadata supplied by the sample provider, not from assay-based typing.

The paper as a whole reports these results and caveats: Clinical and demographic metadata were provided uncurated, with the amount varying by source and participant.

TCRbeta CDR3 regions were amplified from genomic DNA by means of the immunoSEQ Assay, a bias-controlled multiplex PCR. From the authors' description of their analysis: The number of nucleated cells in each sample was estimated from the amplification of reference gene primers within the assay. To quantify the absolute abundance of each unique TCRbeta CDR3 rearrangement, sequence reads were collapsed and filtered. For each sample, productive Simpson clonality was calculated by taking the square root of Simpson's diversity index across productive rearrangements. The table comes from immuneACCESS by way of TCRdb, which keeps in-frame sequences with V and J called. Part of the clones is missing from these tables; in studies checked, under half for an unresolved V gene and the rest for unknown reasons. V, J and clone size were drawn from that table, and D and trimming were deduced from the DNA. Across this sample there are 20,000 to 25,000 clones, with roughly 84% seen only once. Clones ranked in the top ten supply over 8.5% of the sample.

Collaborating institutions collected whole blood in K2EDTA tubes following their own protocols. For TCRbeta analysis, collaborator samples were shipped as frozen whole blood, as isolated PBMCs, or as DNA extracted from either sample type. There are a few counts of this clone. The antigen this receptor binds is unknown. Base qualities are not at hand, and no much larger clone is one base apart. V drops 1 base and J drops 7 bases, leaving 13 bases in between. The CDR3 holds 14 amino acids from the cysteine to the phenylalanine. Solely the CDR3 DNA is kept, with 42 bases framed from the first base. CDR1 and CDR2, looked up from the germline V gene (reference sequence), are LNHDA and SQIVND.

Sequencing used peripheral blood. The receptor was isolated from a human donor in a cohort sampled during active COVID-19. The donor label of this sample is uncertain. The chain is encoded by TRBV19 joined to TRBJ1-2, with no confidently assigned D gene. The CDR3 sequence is CASSIAWELGGYTF. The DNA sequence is TGTGCCAGTAGTATAGCTTGGGAGCTGGGTGGCTACACCTTC.